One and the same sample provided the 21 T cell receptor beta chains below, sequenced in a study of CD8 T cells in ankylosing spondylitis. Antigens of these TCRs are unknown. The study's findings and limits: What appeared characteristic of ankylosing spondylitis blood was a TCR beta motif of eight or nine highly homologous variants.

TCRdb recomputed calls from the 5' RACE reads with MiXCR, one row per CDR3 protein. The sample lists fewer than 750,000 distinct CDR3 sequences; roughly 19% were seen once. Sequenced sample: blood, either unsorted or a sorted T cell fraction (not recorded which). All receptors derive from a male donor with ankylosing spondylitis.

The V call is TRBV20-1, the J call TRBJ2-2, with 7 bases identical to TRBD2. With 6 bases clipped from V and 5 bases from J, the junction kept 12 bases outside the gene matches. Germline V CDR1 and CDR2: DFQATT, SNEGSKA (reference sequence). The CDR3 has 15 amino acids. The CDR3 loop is CSAPPFAGRTGELFF. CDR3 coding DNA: TGCAGTGCCCCACCCTTCGCCGGGAGGACCGGGGAGCTGTTTTTT.

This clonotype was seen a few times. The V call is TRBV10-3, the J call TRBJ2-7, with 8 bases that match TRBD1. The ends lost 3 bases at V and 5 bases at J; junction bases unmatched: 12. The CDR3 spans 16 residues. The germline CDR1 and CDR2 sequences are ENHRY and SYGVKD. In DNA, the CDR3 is TGTGCCATCAGTGACGAGGGGTGGACAGGGCAAGACGAGCAGTACTTC. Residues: CAISDEGWTGQDEQYF.

CDR3 sequence (DNA): TGTGCCAGCAGTTTACGGGCGGACGGAGAAGCTTTCTTT. Protein product: CASSLRADGEAFF. The rearrangement links TRBV12-3 or TRBV12-4 to TRBJ1-1; no definite D call. The CDR3 is 13 residues long. V lost 2 bases and J lost 8, with 12 bases in between.

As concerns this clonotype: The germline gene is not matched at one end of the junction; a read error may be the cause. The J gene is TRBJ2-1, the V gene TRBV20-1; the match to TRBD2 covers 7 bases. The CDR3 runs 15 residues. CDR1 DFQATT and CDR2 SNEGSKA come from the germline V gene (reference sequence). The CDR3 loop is CSARGGGVSYNERFF. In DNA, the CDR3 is TGCAGTGCTAGAGGCGGGGGAGTCTCCTACAATGAGCGGTTCTTC.

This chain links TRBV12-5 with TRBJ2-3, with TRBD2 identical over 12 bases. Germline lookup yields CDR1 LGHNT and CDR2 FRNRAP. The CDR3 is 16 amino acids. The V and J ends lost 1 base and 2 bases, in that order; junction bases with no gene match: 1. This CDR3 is CASGLGLAGDTDTQYF. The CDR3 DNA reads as TGTGCTAGTGGTTTGGGACTAGCGGGAGACACAGATACGCAGTATTTT.

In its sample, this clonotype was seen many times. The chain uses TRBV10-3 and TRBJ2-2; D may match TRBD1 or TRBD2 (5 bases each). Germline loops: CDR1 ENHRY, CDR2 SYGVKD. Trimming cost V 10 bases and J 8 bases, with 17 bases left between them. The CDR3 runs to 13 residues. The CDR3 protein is CASRDLPYGELFF. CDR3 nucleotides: TGTGCCAGCCGGGACCTACCTTATGGGGAGCTGTTTTTT.

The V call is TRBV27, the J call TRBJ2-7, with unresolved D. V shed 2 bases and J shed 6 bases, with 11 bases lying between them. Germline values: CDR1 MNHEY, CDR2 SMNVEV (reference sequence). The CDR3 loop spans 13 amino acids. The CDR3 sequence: CASSLGGSLEQYF. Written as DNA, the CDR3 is TGTGCCAGCAGTTTAGGTGGGTCCCTCGAGCAGTACTTC.

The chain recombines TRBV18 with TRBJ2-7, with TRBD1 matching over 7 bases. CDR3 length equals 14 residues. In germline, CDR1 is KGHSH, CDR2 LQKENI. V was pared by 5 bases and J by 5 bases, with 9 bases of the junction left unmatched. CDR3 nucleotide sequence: TGTGCCAGCTCAAGGGTAGGGGGCATCGACGAGCAGTACTTC. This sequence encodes CASSRVGGIDEQYF. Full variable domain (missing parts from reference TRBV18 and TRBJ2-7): NAGVMQNPRHLVRRRGQEARLRCSPMKGHSHVYWYRQLPEEGLKFMVYLQKENIIDESGMPKERFSAEFPKEGPSILRIQQVVRGDSAAYFCASSRVGGIDEQYFGPGTRLTVT.

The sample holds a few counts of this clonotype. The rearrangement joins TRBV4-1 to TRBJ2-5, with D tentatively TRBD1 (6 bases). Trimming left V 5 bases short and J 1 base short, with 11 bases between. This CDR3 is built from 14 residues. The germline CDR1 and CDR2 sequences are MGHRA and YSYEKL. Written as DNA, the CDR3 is TGCGCCAGCAGCTCCGACAGGTTCCAAGAGACCCAGTACTTC. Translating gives CASSSDRFQETQYF.

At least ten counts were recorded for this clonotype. CDR3 sequence: CASSLSSSYNSPLHF. The DNA for the CDR3 is TGCGCCAGCAGCTTGTCGAGCTCCTATAATTCACCCCTCCACTTT. The chain uses TRBV5-1 and TRBJ1-6; D remains ambiguous. CDR1 SGHRS and CDR2 YFSETQ come from the germline V gene. The V end lost 1 base, the J end lost 0 bases, and 5 bases lay between the germline ends. CDR3 length: 15 amino acids. Full variable domain (outside the CDR3, taken from reference TRBV5-1 and TRBJ1-6): KAGVTQTPRYLIKTRGQQVTLSCSPISGHRSVSWYQQTPGQGLQFLFEYFSETQRNKGNFPGRFSGRQFSNSRSEMNVSTLELGDSALYLCASSLSSSYNSPLHFGNGTRLTVT.

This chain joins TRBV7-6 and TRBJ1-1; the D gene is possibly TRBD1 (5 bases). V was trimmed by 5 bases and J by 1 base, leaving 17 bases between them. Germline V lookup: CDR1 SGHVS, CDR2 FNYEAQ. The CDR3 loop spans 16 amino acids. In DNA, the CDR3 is TGTGCCAGCAGCCCAGGGCGGGCAGGGAGGAACACTGAAGCTTTCTTT. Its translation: CASSPGRAGRNTEAFF.

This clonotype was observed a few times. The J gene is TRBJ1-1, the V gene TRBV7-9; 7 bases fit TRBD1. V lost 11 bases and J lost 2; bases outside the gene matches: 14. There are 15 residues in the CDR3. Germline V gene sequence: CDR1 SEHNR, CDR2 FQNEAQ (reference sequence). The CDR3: CAGTLRQGGNTEAFF. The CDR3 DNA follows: TGTGCCGGAACCCTCAGACAGGGAGGAAACACTGAAGCTTTCTTT.

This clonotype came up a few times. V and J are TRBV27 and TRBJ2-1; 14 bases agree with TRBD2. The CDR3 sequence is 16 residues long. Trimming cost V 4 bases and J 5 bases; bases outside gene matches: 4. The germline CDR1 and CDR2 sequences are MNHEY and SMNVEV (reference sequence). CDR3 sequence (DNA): TGTGCCAGCAGTTCGACTAGCGGGGGGGCGAACAATGAGCAGTTCTTC. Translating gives CASSSTSGGANNEQFF.

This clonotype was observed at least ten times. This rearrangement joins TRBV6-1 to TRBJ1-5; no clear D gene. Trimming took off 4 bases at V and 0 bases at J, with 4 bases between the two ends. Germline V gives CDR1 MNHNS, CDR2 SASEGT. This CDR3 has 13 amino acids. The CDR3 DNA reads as TGTGCCAGCAGTGGCGGTAGCAATCAGCCCCAGCATTTT. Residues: CASSGGSNQPQHF.

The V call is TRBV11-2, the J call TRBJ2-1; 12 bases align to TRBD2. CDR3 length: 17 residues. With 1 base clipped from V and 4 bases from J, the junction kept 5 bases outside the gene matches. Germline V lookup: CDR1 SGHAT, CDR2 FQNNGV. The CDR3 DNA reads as TGTGCCAGCAGCTTAGGGGCTAGCGGGAGGGTTTACAATGAGCAGTTCTTC. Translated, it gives CASSLGASGRVYNEQFF.

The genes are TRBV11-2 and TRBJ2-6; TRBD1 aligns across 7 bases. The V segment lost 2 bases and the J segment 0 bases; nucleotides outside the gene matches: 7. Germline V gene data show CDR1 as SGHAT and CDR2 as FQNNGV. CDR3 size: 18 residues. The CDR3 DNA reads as TGTGCCAGCAGCTTAACTGGACAGGCCTTCTCTGGGGCCAACGTCCTGACTTTC. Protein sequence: CASSLTGQAFSGANVLTF.

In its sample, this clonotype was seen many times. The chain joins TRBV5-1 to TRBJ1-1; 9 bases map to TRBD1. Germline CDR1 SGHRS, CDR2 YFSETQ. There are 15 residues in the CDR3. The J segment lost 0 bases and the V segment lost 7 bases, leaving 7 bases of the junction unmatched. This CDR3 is CASSSGQGMNTEAFF. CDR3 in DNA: TGCGCCAGCTCCTCGGGACAGGGAATGAACACTGAAGCTTTCTTT.

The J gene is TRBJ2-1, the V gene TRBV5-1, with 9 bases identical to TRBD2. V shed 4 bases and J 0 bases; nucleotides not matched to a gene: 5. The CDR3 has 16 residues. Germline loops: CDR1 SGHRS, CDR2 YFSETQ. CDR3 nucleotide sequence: TGCGCCAGCAGCCCATTTAGCGGGGGCTCCTACAATGAGCAGTTCTTC. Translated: CASSPFSGGSYNEQFF.

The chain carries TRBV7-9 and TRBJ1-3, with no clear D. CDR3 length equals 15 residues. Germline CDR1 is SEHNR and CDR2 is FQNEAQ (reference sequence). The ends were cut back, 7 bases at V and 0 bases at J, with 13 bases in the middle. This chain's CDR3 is CASTTRTGSGNTIYF. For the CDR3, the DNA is TGTGCCAGCACTACGCGGACGGGCTCTGGAAACACCATATATTTT.

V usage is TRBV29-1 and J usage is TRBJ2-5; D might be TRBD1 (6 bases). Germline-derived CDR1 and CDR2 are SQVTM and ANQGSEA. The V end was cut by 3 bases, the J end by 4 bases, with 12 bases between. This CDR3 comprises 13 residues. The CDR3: CSVEQGLRETQYF. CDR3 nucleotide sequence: TGCAGCGTTGAGCAGGGGTTGAGAGAGACCCAGTACTTC.

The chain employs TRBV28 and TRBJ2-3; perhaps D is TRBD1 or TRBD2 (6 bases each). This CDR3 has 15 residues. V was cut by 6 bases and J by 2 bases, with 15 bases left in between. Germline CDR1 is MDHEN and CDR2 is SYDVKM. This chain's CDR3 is CASRGGGGDTDTQYF. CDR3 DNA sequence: TGTGCCAGCAGAGGGGGAGGAGGGGACACAGATACGCAGTATTTT.